A single sample gave rise to the 6 T cell receptor beta chains below, sequenced in a study of blood T cell repertoires in COVID-19. The data were produced by immunoSEQ multiplex PCR, yet TCRdb's version contains in-frame clones alone and is incomplete. In the table there are around 41,000 clones, around 83% of which are singletons. The sample comprised peripheral blood. The receptor source for this set is a human donor in a cohort sampled during active COVID-19.

V gene TRBV18 combines with J gene TRBJ2-7, with D maybe TRBD1 (5 bases). This CDR3 spans 13 amino acids. The V gene lost 2 bases and the J gene lost 9 bases, with 14 bases spanning the gap. Germline V gives CDR1 KGHSH, CDR2 LQKENI. CDR3 DNA sequence: TGTGCCAGCTCACCATTAGGGCAGGGTGGGCAGTACTTC. Its protein product is CASSPLGQGGQYF.

The rearrangement links TRBV27 to TRBJ1-4, with a tentative D call TRBD1 (6 bases). The CDR3 is 14 amino acids. CDR1 and CDR2 from the germline V gene are MNHEY and SMNVEV (reference sequence). The V gene lost 2 bases and the J gene lost 8 bases, with 12 bases spanning the gap. The CDR3 sequence is CASSLVGAREKLFF. In nucleotides, the CDR3 is TGTGCCAGCAGTTTAGTGGGGGCGCGGGAAAAACTGTTTTTT.

J is TRBJ2-7 and V is TRBV20-1, with 9 nucleotides matching TRBD1. Per the germline V gene, CDR1 is DFQATT and CDR2 is SNEGSKA (reference sequence). V was pared by 5 bases and J by 7 bases, with 3 bases of the junction left unmatched. The CDR3 runs 11 residues. Here the CDR3 reads CSAGQGREQYF. In DNA form, the CDR3 reads TGCAGTGCTGGACAGGGGCGGGAGCAGTACTTC.

The CDR3 loop is CASSRGRQARNTEAFF. The CDR3 nucleotides read TGCGCCAGCAGCCGGGGCAGGCAGGCAAGGAACACTGAAGCTTTCTTT. This chain links TRBV4-1 with TRBJ1-1, with D perhaps TRBD1 (5 bases). CDR1 and CDR2 from the germline V gene are MGHRA and YSYEKL. The V gene lost 4 bases and the J gene lost 1 base, with 16 bases spanning the gap. This CDR3 contains 16 residues.

The chain is built from TRBV7-9 and TRBJ2-1; 7 nucleotides align to TRBD1. CDR1 SEHNR and CDR2 FQNEAQ come from the germline V gene (reference sequence). The CDR3 totals 15 residues. Unmatched junction bases numbered 10, after V lost 2 bases and J lost 9 bases. The CDR3: CASSLRTGGWGEQFF. CDR3 coding DNA: TGTGCCAGCAGCTTACGGACAGGCGGATGGGGTGAGCAGTTCTTC.

The genes are TRBV14 and TRBJ1-1; the D is unclear. Trimming pared 1 base from V and 2 bases from J, leaving 11 bases between. The germline V gene has CDR1 SGHDN and CDR2 FVKESK. This CDR3 region has 15 residues. The CDR3 spells CASSQGAGVNTEAFF. CDR3 sequence (DNA): TGTGCCAGCAGCCAAGGGGCCGGGGTTAACACTGAAGCTTTCTTT.